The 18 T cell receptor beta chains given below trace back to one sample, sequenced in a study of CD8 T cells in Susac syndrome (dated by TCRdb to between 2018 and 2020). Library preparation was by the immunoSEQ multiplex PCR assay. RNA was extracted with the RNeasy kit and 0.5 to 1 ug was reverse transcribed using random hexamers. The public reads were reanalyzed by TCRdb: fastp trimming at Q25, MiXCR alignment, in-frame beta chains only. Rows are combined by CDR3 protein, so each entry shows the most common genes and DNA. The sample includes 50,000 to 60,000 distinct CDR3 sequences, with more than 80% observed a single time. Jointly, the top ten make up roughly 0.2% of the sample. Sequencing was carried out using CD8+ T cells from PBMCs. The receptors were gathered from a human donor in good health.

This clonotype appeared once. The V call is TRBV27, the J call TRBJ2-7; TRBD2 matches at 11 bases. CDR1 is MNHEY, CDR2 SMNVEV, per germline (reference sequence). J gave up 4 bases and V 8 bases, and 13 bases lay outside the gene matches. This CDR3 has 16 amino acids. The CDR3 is CASAKARLAGSYEQYF. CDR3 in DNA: TGTGCCAGCGCTAAGGCGCGACTAGCGGGGTCGTACGAGCAGTACTTC.

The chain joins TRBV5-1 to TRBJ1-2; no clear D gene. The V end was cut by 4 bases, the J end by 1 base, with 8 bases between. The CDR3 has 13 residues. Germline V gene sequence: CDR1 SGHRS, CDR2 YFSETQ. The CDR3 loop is CASSRRVNYGYTF. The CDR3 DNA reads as TGCGCCAGCAGCCGGCGGGTTAACTATGGCTACACCTTC.

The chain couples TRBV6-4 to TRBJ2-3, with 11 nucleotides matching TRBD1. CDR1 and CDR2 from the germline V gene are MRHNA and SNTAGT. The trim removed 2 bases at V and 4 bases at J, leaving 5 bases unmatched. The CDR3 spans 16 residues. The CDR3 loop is CASSDRTGGGADTQYF. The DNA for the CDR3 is TGTGCCAGCAGTGACCGGACAGGGGGCGGGGCAGATACGCAGTATTTT.

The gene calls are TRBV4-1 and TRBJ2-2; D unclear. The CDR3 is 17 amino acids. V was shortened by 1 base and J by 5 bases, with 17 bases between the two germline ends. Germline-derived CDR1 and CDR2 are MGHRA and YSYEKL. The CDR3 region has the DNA TGCGCCAGCAGCCAAGTCGAGGTTAAACTGGGGACCGGGGAGCTGTTTTTT. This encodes CASSQVEVKLGTGELFF.

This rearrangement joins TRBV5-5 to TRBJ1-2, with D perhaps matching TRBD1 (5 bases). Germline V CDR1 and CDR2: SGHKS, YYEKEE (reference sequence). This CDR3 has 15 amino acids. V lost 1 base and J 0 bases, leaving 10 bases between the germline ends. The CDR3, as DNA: TGTGCCAGCAGCTTGATTTCCAGGGCTAACTATGGCTACACCTTC. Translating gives CASSLISRANYGYTF.

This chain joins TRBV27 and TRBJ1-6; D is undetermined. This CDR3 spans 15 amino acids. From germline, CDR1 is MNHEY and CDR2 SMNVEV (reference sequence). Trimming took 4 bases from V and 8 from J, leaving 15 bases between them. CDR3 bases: TGTGCCAGCAGTTACGGACCCTATAAGGATTCACCCCTCCACTTT. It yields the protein CASSYGPYKDSPLHF.

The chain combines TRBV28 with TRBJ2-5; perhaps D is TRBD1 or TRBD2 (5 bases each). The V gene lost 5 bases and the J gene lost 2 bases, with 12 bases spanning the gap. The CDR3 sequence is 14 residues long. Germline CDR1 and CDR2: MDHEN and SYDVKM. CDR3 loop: CASSRGGWQETQYF. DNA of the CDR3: TGTGCCAGCAGTCGGGGCGGGTGGCAAGAGACCCAGTACTTC.

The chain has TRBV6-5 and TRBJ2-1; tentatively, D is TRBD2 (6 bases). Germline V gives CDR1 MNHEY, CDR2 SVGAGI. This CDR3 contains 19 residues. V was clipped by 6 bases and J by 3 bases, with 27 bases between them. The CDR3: CASSFLRDRAGRIYNEQFF. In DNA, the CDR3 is TGTGCCAGCAGCTTTCTGAGGGATCGGGCGGGGAGAATCTACAATGAGCAGTTCTTC.

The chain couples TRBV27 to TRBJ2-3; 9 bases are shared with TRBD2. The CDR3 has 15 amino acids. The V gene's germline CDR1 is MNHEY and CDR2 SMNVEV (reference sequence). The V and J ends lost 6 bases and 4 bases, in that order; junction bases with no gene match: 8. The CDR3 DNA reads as TGTGCCAGCAGCCCACCTCAGCGGGGGGCAGATACGCAGTATTTT. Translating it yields CASSPPQRGADTQYF.

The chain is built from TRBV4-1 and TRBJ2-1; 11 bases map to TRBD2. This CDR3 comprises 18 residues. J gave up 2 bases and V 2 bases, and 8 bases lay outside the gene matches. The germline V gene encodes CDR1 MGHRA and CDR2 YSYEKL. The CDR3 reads CASSQWVAGGLPYNEQFF. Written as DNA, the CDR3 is TGCGCCAGCAGCCAATGGGTAGCGGGGGGGCTTCCCTACAATGAGCAGTTCTTC.

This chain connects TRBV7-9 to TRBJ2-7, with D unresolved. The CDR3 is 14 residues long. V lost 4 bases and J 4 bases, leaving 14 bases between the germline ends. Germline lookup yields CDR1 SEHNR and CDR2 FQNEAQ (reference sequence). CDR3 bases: TGTGCCAGCAGCTCCCCTCGCGCCCTTTACGAGCAGTACTTC. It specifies CASSSPRALYEQYF.

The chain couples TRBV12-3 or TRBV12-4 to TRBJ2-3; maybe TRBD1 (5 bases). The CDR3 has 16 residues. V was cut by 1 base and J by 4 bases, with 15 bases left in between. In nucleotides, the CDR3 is TGTGCCAGCAGTTTAGTGGGGCGCCCCAGGCCAGATACGCAGTATTTT. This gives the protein CASSLVGRPRPDTQYF.

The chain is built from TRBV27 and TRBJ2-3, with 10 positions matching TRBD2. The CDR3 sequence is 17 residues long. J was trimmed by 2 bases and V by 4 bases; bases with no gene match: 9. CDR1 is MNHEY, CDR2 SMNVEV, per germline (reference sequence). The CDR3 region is CASSSPRTSGITDTQYF. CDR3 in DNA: TGTGCCAGCAGTTCACCCCGGACTAGCGGAATCACAGATACGCAGTATTTT.

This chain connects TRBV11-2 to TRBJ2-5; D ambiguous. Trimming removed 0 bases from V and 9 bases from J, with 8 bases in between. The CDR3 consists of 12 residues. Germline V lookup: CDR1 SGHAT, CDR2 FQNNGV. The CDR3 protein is CASSLDIEAQYF. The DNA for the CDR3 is TGTGCCAGCAGCTTAGATATTGAAGCCCAGTACTTC.

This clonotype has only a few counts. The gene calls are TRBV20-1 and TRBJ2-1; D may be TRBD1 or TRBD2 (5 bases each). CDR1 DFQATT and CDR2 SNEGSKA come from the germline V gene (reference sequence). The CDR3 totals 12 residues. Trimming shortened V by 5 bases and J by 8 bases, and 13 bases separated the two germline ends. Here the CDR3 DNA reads TGCAGTGCTGTGGGGGTAGGTTATGAGCAGTTCTTC. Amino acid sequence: CSAVGVGYEQFF.

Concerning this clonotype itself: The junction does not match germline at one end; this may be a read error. In nucleotides, the CDR3 is TGTGCCAGCAGCCCGGACAGGGAGGCCTCCTACGAGCAGTGCTTC. Translating it yields CASSPDREASYEQCF. The J gene is TRBJ2-7, the V gene TRBV6-2 or TRBV6-3; 8 nucleotides match TRBD1. CDR3 length: 15 amino acids. Per germline, CDR1 MNHEY and CDR2 SVGEGT.

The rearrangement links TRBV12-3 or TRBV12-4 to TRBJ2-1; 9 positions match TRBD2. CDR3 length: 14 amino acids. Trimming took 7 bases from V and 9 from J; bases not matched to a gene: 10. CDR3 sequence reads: CASTLGGGALEQFF. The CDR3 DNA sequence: TGTGCCAGCACGCTTGGCGGGGGGGCCCTTGAGCAGTTCTTC.

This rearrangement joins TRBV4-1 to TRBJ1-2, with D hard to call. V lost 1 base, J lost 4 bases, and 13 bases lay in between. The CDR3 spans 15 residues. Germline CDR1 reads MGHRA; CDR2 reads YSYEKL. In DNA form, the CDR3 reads TGCGCCAGCAGCCAAGGGGCCGGGCCCGGCTATGGCTACACCTTC. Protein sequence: CASSQGAGPGYGYTF.